The following is a T cell receptor beta chain sequence with its context. Its antigen is not identified. This record belongs to a study of neurological immune-mediated disorders. Study results and caveats: Patients with HTLV-1-associated myelopathy had the highest level of TCR clonal expansion, whereas patients with multiple sclerosis had the lowest level, falling beneath the level found in healthy controls.

Unmatched junction bases numbered 12, after V lost 6 bases and J lost 6 bases. Germline-derived CDR1 and CDR2 are KGHSH and LQKENI. CDR3 length equals 17 residues. PBMCs numbering 2 million and stored at -80 C yielded the unsorted libraries. The cDNA came from 5'RACE with 10-nucleotide random UMIs. MiXCR, run by TCRdb on the 5' RACE reads, gives a single entry per CDR3 protein. In the table there are about 48,000 distinct CDR3 sequences, about 23% of which are singletons. This TCR was sampled from a woman between 65 and 79 years old in good health. The sample was PBMCs. This sequence joins TRBV18 and TRBJ2-1; 12 positions agree with TRBD2. CDR3 sequence: CASSPRTSGIVVNEQFF. Here the CDR3 DNA reads TGTGCCAGCTCGCCTAGGACTAGCGGGATTGTTGTCAATGAGCAGTTCTTC.